This TCR beta chain was sequenced for a study of cytomegalovirus exposure and HLA in healthy donors. Amplification used 60 Vbeta primers and 13 Jbeta primers. The protocol was immunoSEQ multiplex PCR, while the TCRdb copy is restricted to in-frame clones and leaves out a portion. The sample includes some 150,000 clones, about four fifths of them seen just once. In germline, CDR1 is SGDLS, CDR2 YYNGEE. Trimming stripped 4 bases from V and 6 bases from J, with 13 bases between. This CDR3 has 13 amino acids. The chain couples TRBV9 to TRBJ1-1; D gene uncertain. This sequence originates from a woman in her late teens or twenties in good health and CMV-seropositive. Material for sequencing was PBMCs. In DNA, the CDR3 is TGTGCCAGCAGCCCAACACTTAGCTCTGAAGCTTTCTTT. It specifies CASSPTLSSEAFF.